Following are 27 T cell receptor beta chains from one sample sequenced in a study of molecular identifiers for immune sequencing clone quantification. TCRdb re-called the PCR reads with MiXCR, one entry per CDR3 protein. This sample yields about half a million distinct CDR3 sequences, of which 25% are seen a single time; around 0.79% belongs to the top ten. The sample was naive CD8+ T cells from blood, with Jurkat cell RNA spiked in. Subset noted: FACS-sorted CD8+CD4-CCR7+CD45RA+ naive T cells. The receptors derive from a human donor in good health. Some libraries in this study had Jurkat cell RNA spiked in.

This clonotype was recorded many times. The chain employs TRBV7-6 and TRBJ1-1; D not certain. Germline CDR1 is SGHVS and CDR2 is FNYEAQ. V lost 4 bases, J lost 5 bases, and 11 bases lay in between. This CDR3 region has 13 residues. The CDR3 sequence is CASSSAPPTEAFF. The CDR3 coding sequence is TGTGCCAGCAGCTCAGCCCCACCGACTGAAGCTTTCTTT.

This clonotype was recorded at least ten times. The gene calls are TRBV7-9 and TRBJ2-7; TRBD1 agrees at 8 bases. The V gene's germline CDR1 is SEHNR and CDR2 FQNEAQ (reference sequence). The J segment lost 2 bases and the V segment lost 4 bases, leaving 4 bases of the junction unmatched. This CDR3 contains 14 residues. For the CDR3, the DNA is TGTGCCAGCAGCTCCGGACAGGGCACCTACGAGCAGTACTTC. This codes for CASSSGQGTYEQYF.

This clonotype was seen repeatedly, ten times or more. The chain uses TRBV27 and TRBJ2-7; possible D gene TRBD1, 5 bases. V shed 6 bases and J shed 5 bases, with 17 bases lying between them. The germline gives CDR1 MNHEY, CDR2 SMNVEV (reference sequence). The CDR3 sequence is 14 residues long. CDR3 DNA sequence: TGTGCCAGCAGCCCATTACGGTCAGGGCACGAGCAGTACTTC. Its protein is CASSPLRSGHEQYF.

This clonotype was recorded many times. The J gene is TRBJ2-3, the V gene TRBV7-9, with D possibly TRBD2 on 6 matching bases. The CDR3 has 17 amino acids. CDR1 and CDR2 from the germline V gene are SEHNR and FQNEAQ (reference sequence). V was shortened by 4 bases and J by 2 bases, with 19 bases between the two germline ends. The CDR3 here is CASSYAPRGPLTDTQYF. The CDR3 DNA reads as TGTGCCAGCAGCTATGCTCCGCGGGGCCCTCTCACAGATACGCAGTATTTT.

This clonotype has at least ten counts. The chain combines TRBV20-1 with TRBJ2-7; D is possibly TRBD1 (6 bases). The CDR3 length is 14 residues. V gave up 1 base and J gave up 3 bases, with 13 bases separating them. Germline lookup yields CDR1 DFQATT and CDR2 SNEGSKA (reference sequence). For the CDR3, the DNA is TGCAGTGCTAGAGCCGGGCAGGGGTACTACGAGCAGTACTTC. Its protein product is CSARAGQGYYEQYF.

This clonotype has more than one count but fewer than ten. The J gene is TRBJ1-2, the V gene TRBV20-1, with 10 bases lining up with TRBD1. This CDR3 comprises 12 residues. The V segment lost 7 bases and the J segment 8 bases; nucleotides outside the gene matches: 7. Germline V CDR1 and CDR2: DFQATT, SNEGSKA (reference sequence). For the CDR3, the DNA is TGCAGTGGCACCGGGACAGGGGACGGCTACACCTTC. It translates to CSGTGTGDGYTF.

The count of this clonotype is one. V is TRBV9 and J is TRBJ1-2; no clear D. Germline CDR1 is SGDLS and CDR2 is YYNGEE. This CDR3 contains 17 residues. Trimming removed 2 bases from V and 0 bases from J, with 17 bases in between. CDR3 region: CASSVTENPISNYGYTF. DNA of the CDR3: TGTGCCAGCAGCGTTACGGAGAATCCTATTTCTAACTATGGCTACACCTTC.

This clonotype was detected many times. The chain has TRBV28 and TRBJ2-7; no reliable D call. The CDR3 spans 15 residues. V gave up 3 bases and J gave up 0 bases, with 12 bases separating them. Looked up from germline, CDR1 is MDHEN and CDR2 is SYDVKM. The CDR3 DNA reads TGTGCCAGCAGTTTCCGACGGAGCGCCTCCTACGAGCAGTACTTC. Protein sequence: CASSFRRSASYEQYF. Based on the CDR3 plus reference TRBV28 and TRBJ2-7, the full variable domain is DVKVTQSSRYLVKRTGEKVFLECVQDMDHENMFWYRQDPGLGLRLIYFSYDVKMKEKGDIPEGYSVSREKKERFSLILESASTNQTSMYLCASSFRRSASYEQYFGPGTRLTVT.

Note on this clonotype: One base away lies a much larger clone, so this may be a sequencing read error. The CDR3 does not close with the conserved phenylalanine or tryptophan, likely indicating a read error. The chain recombines TRBV5-5 with TRBJ1-1; 11 bases line up with TRBD1. The CDR3 is 16 residues long. J lost 7 bases, V lost 5 bases, and 13 bases had no gene match. CDR1 SGHKS and CDR2 YYEKEE come from the germline V gene (reference sequence). The CDR3 loop is CASRRSPGTGGGEAFS. The CDR3 nucleotides read TGTGCCAGCAGGCGCTCACCCGGGACAGGGGGTGGTGAAGCTTTCTCT.

The chain employs TRBV10-2 and TRBJ2-2; TRBD2 agrees at 8 bases. Germline lookup yields CDR1 WSHSY and CDR2 SAAADI. The length of the CDR3 is 18 residues. V dropped 4 bases and J dropped 6; count of bases not matched to a gene: 16. The CDR3 loop reads CASSVHVGSGVVAGELFF. CDR3 nucleotides: TGCGCCAGCAGTGTCCACGTTGGTAGCGGGGTGGTGGCCGGGGAGCTGTTTTTT.

Comment on this clonotype: This clone may be a read error of a much larger clone one base away. The rearrangement links TRBV5-3 to TRBJ1-1; 7 bases match TRBD1. TRBV5-3 is labeled an ORF, and its function is uncertain. The CDR3 is 15 amino acids. The chain's CDR3 is CASSLSGTVSTEAFF. For the CDR3, the DNA is TGTGCCAGCAGCTTATCCGGGACAGTGAGCACTGAAGCTTTCTTT.

This clonotype came up a few times. J is TRBJ1-4 and V is TRBV27, with D possibly being TRBD1 (6 bases). Germline V gene data show CDR1 as MNHEY and CDR2 as SMNVEV (reference sequence). With 0 bases removed from V and 4 bases from J, the gap between germline ends came to 9 bases. The CDR3 consists of 15 residues. CDR3 bases: TGTGCCAGCAGTTTATCAACAGGGCTTAATGAAAAACTGTTTTTT. It yields the protein CASSLSTGLNEKLFF.

This clonotype was recorded a few times. The V call is TRBV19, the J call TRBJ1-5; no firm D call. V lost 1 base to trimming and J lost 3 bases, with 10 bases between them. This CDR3 contains 15 residues. Per germline, CDR1 LNHDA and CDR2 SQIVND (reference sequence). The CDR3 DNA reads TGTGCCAGTAGTATAGGTGGCAGTAACAATCAGCCCCAGCATTTT. The encoded protein is CASSIGGSNNQPQHF.

This rearrangement joins TRBV3-1 to TRBJ1-1, with 7 bases fitting TRBD1. The V gene end was trimmed by 4 bases and the J gene end by 4 bases; junction bases not matched to a gene: 18. The CDR3 extends over 18 amino acids. CDR1 is LGHDT, CDR2 YNNKEL, per germline (reference sequence). CDR3 region: CASSPRPLAGTVITEAFF. Here the CDR3 DNA reads TGTGCCAGCAGCCCGCGACCCCTAGCCGGGACAGTAATCACTGAAGCTTTCTTT.

This clonotype was recorded many times. The chain has TRBV14 and TRBJ1-3; D gene ambiguous. V gave up 0 bases and J gave up 4 bases, with 10 bases separating them. Germline loops: CDR1 SGHDN, CDR2 FVKESK. This CDR3 has 15 amino acids. The CDR3 loop is CASSQERTLGNTIYF. In nucleotides, the CDR3 is TGTGCCAGCAGCCAAGAACGGACTTTAGGAAACACCATATATTTT.

This chain joins TRBV2 and TRBJ1-1, with D unclear. The CDR3 has 12 amino acids. The V end was cut by 3 bases, the J end by 7 bases, with 9 bases between. Looked up from germline, CDR1 is SNHLY and CDR2 is FYNNEI. CDR3 amino acids: CASSDAWNEAFF. The CDR3 coding sequence is TGTGCCAGCAGTGATGCTTGGAATGAAGCTTTCTTT.

This clonotype was counted at least ten times. The chain joins TRBV27 to TRBJ1-6; D unresolved. V was shortened by 5 bases and J by 2 bases, with 1 base between the two germline ends. Per the germline V gene, CDR1 is MNHEY and CDR2 is SMNVEV (reference sequence). This CDR3 is built from 12 residues. The CDR3 loop reads CASSTYNSPLHF. The CDR3 coding sequence is TGTGCCAGCAGTACCTATAATTCACCCCTCCACTTT.

Notes on this clonotype: A single base separates this from a much larger clone, so it may be a read error. J is TRBJ1-1 and V is TRBV6-5; a possible D gene is TRBD1 (5 bases). The germline gives CDR1 MNHEY, CDR2 SVGAGI. Trimming took off 6 bases at V and 5 bases at J, with 19 bases between the two ends. The CDR3 sequence is 15 residues long. CDR3 nucleotides: TGTGCCAGCAGCCCCCTTGGGGCGTATGTAACTGAAGCTTTCTTT. Its protein is CASSPLGAYVTEAFF.

This clonotype appeared a few times. The J gene is TRBJ1-1, the V gene TRBV16; TRBD1 is a possible D gene (5 bases). CDR1 and CDR2 from the germline V gene are KGHSY and FQNENV. V lost 0 bases, J lost 5 bases, and 10 bases lay in between. The CDR3 covers 14 residues. CDR3 coding DNA: TGTGCCAGCAGCCAATCCCAAACAGGAACTGAAGCTTTCTTT. Protein product: CASSQSQTGTEAFF.

This clonotype was counted between two and nine times. V and J are TRBV29-1 and TRBJ1-2; D unclear. The CDR3 spans 13 residues. V lost 2 bases and J lost 7, with 14 bases in between. Germline CDR1 and CDR2: SQVTM and ANQGSEA. CDR3 in amino acids: CSVEKVGLGGYTF. CDR3 DNA sequence: TGCAGCGTTGAAAAAGTCGGTTTAGGTGGCTACACCTTC.

The chain carries TRBV3-1 and TRBJ2-5; D possibly corresponds to TRBD2 (5 bases). The germline V and J ends were trimmed by 2 bases and 0 bases, with 16 bases remaining between them. The CDR3 is 17 amino acids. In germline, CDR1 is LGHDT, CDR2 YNNKEL (reference sequence). CDR3 coding DNA: TGTGCCAGCAGCCAATATAGAACGGGGAAGTACCAAGAGACCCAGTACTTC. This translates into CASSQYRTGKYQETQYF.

This clonotype showed up just a few times. The V gene is TRBV10-3, the J gene TRBJ2-6, with D unclear. Germline CDR1 and CDR2: ENHRY and SYGVKD. This CDR3 has 14 residues. With 4 bases removed from V and 0 bases from J, the gap between germline ends came to 4 bases. Written as DNA, the CDR3 is TGTGCCATCAGTGTCGGCTCTGGGGCCAACGTCCTGACTTTC. It translates to CAISVGSGANVLTF.

A few counts support this clonotype. The chain recombines TRBV2 with TRBJ2-1; D may be TRBD1 or TRBD2 (5 bases each). The CDR3 extends over 14 amino acids. Germline CDR1 and CDR2: SNHLY and FYNNEI. V lost 3 bases and J 5 bases, leaving 11 bases between the germline ends. CDR3 sequence: CASSEGRRNNEQFF. CDR3 sequence (DNA): TGTGCCAGCAGTGAGGGACGACGGAACAATGAGCAGTTCTTC.

This clonotype has just a few counts. The genes are TRBV7-9 and TRBJ2-7; 8 bases line up with TRBD1. This CDR3 has 13 amino acids. The V gene's germline CDR1 is SEHNR and CDR2 FQNEAQ (reference sequence). After removal of 1 base from V and 11 bases from J, the junction contained 7 bases not matched to a gene. The CDR3, as DNA: TGTGCCAGCAGCTTAGACCCGGGACAGGAAAAGTACTTC. This translates into CASSLDPGQEKYF.

This clonotype came up many times. The gene calls are TRBV5-6 and TRBJ2-2, with no clear D. Per the germline V gene, CDR1 is SGHDT and CDR2 is YYEEEE. Trimming took 0 bases from V and 7 from J, leaving 16 bases between them. The CDR3 has 16 amino acids. Here the CDR3 reads CASSLVFNTPGGELFF. CDR3 bases: TGTGCCAGCAGCTTGGTGTTCAATACTCCGGGCGGGGAGCTGTTTTTT.

With respect to this clonotype: In this CDR3 the conserved last residue, phenylalanine or tryptophan, is missing, so a read error is likely. V gene TRBV4-3 combines with J gene TRBJ1-3, with 7 bases fitting TRBD1. This CDR3 has 16 amino acids. V shed 0 bases, J shed 4 bases, and the junction held 6 bases outside the gene matches. Looked up from germline, CDR1 is LGHNA and CDR2 is YSLEER. This CDR3 reads CASSQDRQGGGNTIYS. As DNA, the CDR3 is TGCGCCAGCAGCCAAGATCGACAGGGCGGCGGAAACACCATATATTCT.

This chain uses TRBV30 with TRBJ1-5; no reliable D call. The CDR3 is 14 residues long. Germline CDR1 and CDR2: GTSNPN and SVGIG (reference sequence). Deletions cut 0 bases from V and 4 bases from J, with 10 bases between. The CDR3 sequence: CAWSVDIRNQPQHF. The CDR3, as DNA: TGTGCCTGGAGTGTAGACATCAGAAATCAGCCCCAGCATTTT.